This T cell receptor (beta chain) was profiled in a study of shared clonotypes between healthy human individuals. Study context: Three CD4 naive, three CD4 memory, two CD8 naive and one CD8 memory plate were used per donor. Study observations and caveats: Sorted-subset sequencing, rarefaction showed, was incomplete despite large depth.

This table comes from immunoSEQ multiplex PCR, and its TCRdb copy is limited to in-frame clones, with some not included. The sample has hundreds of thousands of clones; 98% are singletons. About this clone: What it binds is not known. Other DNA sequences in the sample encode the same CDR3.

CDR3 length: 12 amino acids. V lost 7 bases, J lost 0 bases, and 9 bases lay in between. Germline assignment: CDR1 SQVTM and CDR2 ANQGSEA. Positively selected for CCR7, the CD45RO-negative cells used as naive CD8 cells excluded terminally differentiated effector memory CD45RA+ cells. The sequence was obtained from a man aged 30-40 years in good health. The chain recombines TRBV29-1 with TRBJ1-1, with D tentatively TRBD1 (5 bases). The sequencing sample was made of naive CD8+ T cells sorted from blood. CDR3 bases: TGCAGCGGGGGACGGATGAACACTGAAGCTTTCTTT. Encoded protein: CSGGRMNTEAFF. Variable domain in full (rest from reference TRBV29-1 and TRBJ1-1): SAVISQKPSRDICQRGTSLTIQCQVDSQVTMMFWYRQQPGQSLTLIATANQGSEATYESGFVIDKFPISRPNLTFSTLTVSNMSPEDSSIYLCSGGRMNTEAFFGQGTRLTVV.